Listed here are 26 T cell receptor beta chains from one sample, sequenced in a study of graft-versus-host responses after intestinal transplantation. Some clones are missing from TCRdb's copy, which holds only in-frame ones; the method was immunoSEQ multiplex PCR. The data show tens of thousands of clones, about 90% seen once. Sample: PBMCs, taken around 120 days after intestinal transplantation. The source of these receptors is a human patient who received an intestinal transplant, so some T cells may come from the graft donor.

The J gene is TRBJ2-3, the V gene TRBV6-6; D might be TRBD2 (6 bases). With 6 bases removed from V and 2 bases from J, the gap between germline ends came to 15 bases. The germline V gene has CDR1 MNHNY and CDR2 SVGAGI (reference sequence). CDR3 size: 15 residues. The CDR3 is CASSRDWDVTDTQYF. In nucleotides, the CDR3 is TGTGCCAGCAGCCGGGACTGGGACGTCACAGATACGCAGTATTTT.

This clone was observed a single time. The chain employs TRBV19 and TRBJ2-2; the D is unclear. Germline V CDR1 and CDR2: LNHDA, SQIVND (reference sequence). The CDR3 runs to 13 residues. Trimming stripped 1 base from V and 6 bases from J, with 6 bases between. CDR3 amino acids: CASSIVGSGELFF. CDR3 sequence (DNA): TGTGCCAGTAGTATAGTCGGGTCCGGGGAGCTGTTTTTT.

The chain joins TRBV27 to TRBJ1-1; D possibly corresponds to TRBD1 (5 bases). V lost 5 bases to trimming and J lost 5 bases, with 15 bases between them. The germline gives CDR1 MNHEY, CDR2 SMNVEV (reference sequence). The CDR3 has 14 residues. CDR3 protein: CASSHQMGVTEAFF. The DNA for the CDR3 is TGTGCCAGCAGTCACCAAATGGGGGTTACTGAAGCTTTCTTT.

This chain uses TRBV2 with TRBJ1-5; TRBD1 matches at 9 bases. V lost 6 bases to trimming and J lost 1 base; unmatched junction nucleotides: 4. The CDR3 is 15 amino acids. Germline lookup yields CDR1 SNHLY and CDR2 FYNNEI. The CDR3 protein is CASRTGQGSNQPQHF. The CDR3, as DNA: TGTGCCAGCAGGACGGGACAGGGAAGCAATCAGCCCCAGCATTTT.

V gene TRBV27 combines with J gene TRBJ2-2; no clear D. The CDR3 runs to 14 residues. Germline V gives CDR1 MNHEY, CDR2 SMNVEV (reference sequence). The V end lost 7 bases, the J end lost 0 bases, and 9 bases lay between the germline ends. CDR3 DNA sequence: TGTGCCAGCACGGGCGGTGCGAACACCGGGGAGCTGTTTTTT. Amino acid sequence: CASTGGANTGELFF.

V and J are TRBV5-1 and TRBJ2-5, with 8 positions matching TRBD2. V was clipped by 0 bases and J by 5 bases; unmatched bases: 12. Germline V gene lookup returns CDR1 SGHRS and CDR2 YFSETQ. This CDR3 is 17 amino acids long. The CDR3 is CASSLDLRGAAIETQYF. The CDR3 DNA follows: TGCGCCAGCAGCTTGGATCTGCGGGGGGCCGCCATCGAGACCCAGTACTTC.

Comment on this clone: Other nucleotide sequences from this sample produce the same CDR3. The chain recombines TRBV10-3 with TRBJ2-7; no clear D. Per the germline V gene, CDR1 is ENHRY and CDR2 is SYGVKD. The CDR3 is 11 amino acids. V lost 2 bases and J 3 bases, leaving 2 bases between the germline ends. The CDR3 loop reads CAISEGYEQYF. The CDR3 DNA sequence: TGTGCCATCAGTGAGGGCTACGAGCAGTACTTC.

The rearrangement uses TRBV5-4 and TRBJ1-2; D is uncertain. This CDR3 is built from 12 residues. V dropped 5 bases and J dropped 8 bases, with 13 bases sitting between them. Germline V lookup: CDR1 SGHNT, CDR2 YYREEE (reference sequence). CDR3 amino acids: CASRGSDQGYTF. The CDR3 DNA sequence: TGTGCCAGCAGGGGGAGTGATCAGGGCTACACCTTC.

This chain connects TRBV25-1 to TRBJ1-1; D uncertain. Germline values: CDR1 MGHDK, CDR2 SYGVNS. V was clipped by 5 bases and J by 0 bases, with 10 bases between them. The CDR3 is 14 amino acids. The CDR3 DNA reads as TGTGCCAGCAGTATCGACGGCTTGAACACTGAAGCTTTCTTT. Its protein is CASSIDGLNTEAFF.

Concerning this clone itself: The junction departs from germline at one end; a sequencing error may be responsible. In the same sample, other DNA sequences code for this CDR3. The chain combines TRBV9 with TRBJ2-2; 10 bases line up with TRBD2. Germline-derived CDR1 and CDR2 are SGDLS and YYNGEE. This CDR3 is 14 amino acids long. CDR3: CATSSGSYTGELFF. CDR3 sequence (DNA): TGCGCCACCTCTAGCGGGAGTTACACCGGGGAGCTGTTTTTT.

The chain employs TRBV30 and TRBJ2-2; D is uncertain. Trimming left V 0 bases short and J 5 bases short, with 13 bases between. Germline CDR1 GTSNPN, CDR2 SVGIG (reference sequence). The CDR3 loop spans 15 amino acids. CDR3 nucleotides: TGTGCCTGGAGTGTACGAACAGAAGGGACCGGGGAGCTGTTTTTT. Protein: CAWSVRTEGTGELFF. The complete variable domain, with remaining parts taken from reference TRBV30 and TRBJ2-2, reads SQTIHQWPATLVQPVGSPLSLECTVEGTSNPNLYWYRQAAGRGLQLLFYSVGIGQISSEVPQNLSASRPQDRQFILSSKKLLLSDSGFYLCAWSVRTEGTGELFFGEGSRLTVL.

This sequence joins TRBV27 and TRBJ1-2, with D possibly TRBD1 on 5 matching bases. CDR1 is MNHEY and CDR2 is SMNVEV in the germline V gene (reference sequence). Trimming pared 0 bases from V and 3 bases from J, leaving 11 bases between. This CDR3 has 15 amino acids. CDR3 in amino acids: CASSLSPTGYYGYTF. The CDR3 DNA reads TGTGCCAGCAGTTTATCCCCCACAGGCTACTATGGCTACACCTTC.

The chain links TRBV7-3 to TRBJ2-1; 11 nucleotides agree with TRBD2. With 5 bases clipped from V and 0 bases from J, the junction kept 9 bases outside the gene matches. CDR3 length equals 18 residues. Germline V gene lookup returns CDR1 SGHTA and CDR2 FQGTGA. This CDR3 is CASSPGLAGSSSYNEQFF. Here the CDR3 DNA reads TGTGCCAGCAGCCCCGGACTAGCGGGCTCAAGCTCCTACAATGAGCAGTTCTTC.

The chain couples TRBV6-4 to TRBJ2-1, with D possibly matching TRBD1 (6 bases). This CDR3 spans 13 amino acids. Trimming left V 1 base short and J 5 bases short, with 6 bases between. The germline V gene encodes CDR1 MRHNA and CDR2 SNTAGT. As DNA, the CDR3 is TGTGCCAGCAGTGACTGGACAGACAATGAGCAGTTCTTC. Its translation is CASSDWTDNEQFF.

The CDR3 sequence is CASSSSGRARETQYF. CDR3 coding DNA: TGTGCCAGCAGTTCTAGCGGGAGGGCCCGAGAGACCCAGTACTTC. The chain uses TRBV27 and TRBJ2-5; 12 bases map to TRBD2. V lost 4 bases to trimming and J lost 4 bases; unmatched junction nucleotides: 4. This CDR3 contains 15 residues. Germline CDR1 MNHEY, CDR2 SMNVEV (reference sequence).

The rearrangement uses TRBV19 and TRBJ1-5; 9 bases are shared with TRBD1. V lost 5 bases and J lost 3; bases outside the gene matches: 8. Germline values: CDR1 LNHDA, CDR2 SQIVND (reference sequence). CDR3 length: 16 amino acids. This chain's CDR3 is CASSPPGQGDNQPQHF. The CDR3 DNA sequence: TGTGCCAGTAGTCCACCGGGACAGGGTGACAATCAGCCCCAGCATTTT.

CDR3 DNA: TGTGCCAGCAGGGACCGACTGACAGATACGCAGTATTTT. It encodes CASRDRLTDTQYF. The gene calls are TRBV5-4 and TRBJ2-3, with D unresolved. The CDR3 totals 13 residues. Germline V gives CDR1 SGHNT, CDR2 YYREEE (reference sequence). The V gene lost 5 bases and the J gene lost 3 bases, with 10 bases spanning the gap.

The CDR3 DNA follows: TGTGCCAGTAGTCCTTCTTACAATGAAAAACTGTTTTTT. Translated, it gives CASSPSYNEKLFF. The chain links TRBV19 to TRBJ1-4, with D unclear. The CDR3 runs to 13 residues. Per the germline V gene, CDR1 is LNHDA and CDR2 is SQIVND (reference sequence). Trimming removed 5 bases from V and 5 bases from J, with 9 bases in between.

This chain links TRBV27 with TRBJ2-7, with 8 bases fitting TRBD1. Germline CDR1 is MNHEY and CDR2 is SMNVEV (reference sequence). Losses at the gene ends were 3 bases for V and 2 bases for J; bases not matched to a gene: 6. The CDR3 runs to 15 residues. The CDR3 spells CASSFTGGKPYEQYF. In nucleotides, the CDR3 is TGTGCCAGCAGTTTCACAGGGGGTAAGCCCTACGAGCAGTACTTC.

This chain connects TRBV2 to TRBJ2-7, with D unclear. Deletions cut 7 bases from V and 1 base from J, with 14 bases between. Germline-derived CDR1 and CDR2 are SNHLY and FYNNEI. This CDR3 spans 14 amino acids. The CDR3 region has the DNA TGTGCCAGCACGGTTCAGCCCAATTCCTACGAGCAGTACTTC. As protein: CASTVQPNSYEQYF.

The chain employs TRBV27 and TRBJ2-3; perhaps TRBD2 as D (5 bases). This CDR3 region has 13 residues. V lost 2 bases and J 9 bases, leaving 12 bases between the germline ends. The germline CDR1 and CDR2 sequences are MNHEY and SMNVEV (reference sequence). The CDR3 DNA sequence: TGTGCCAGCAGTTTACCATTCCCGGGGACGCAGTATTTT. This codes for CASSLPFPGTQYF.

Only one count was recorded for this clone. The rearrangement joins TRBV2 to TRBJ1-1; the D gene is possibly TRBD1 (6 bases). The V end lost 6 bases, the J end lost 0 bases, and 11 bases lay between the germline ends. The CDR3 is 14 residues long. Germline V lookup: CDR1 SNHLY, CDR2 FYNNEI. The DNA of the CDR3 is TGTGCCAGCAGGGGAACAGGGTTGAACACTGAAGCTTTCTTT. It yields the protein CASRGTGLNTEAFF.

The chain is built from TRBV7-9 and TRBJ2-1, with D possibly matching TRBD2 (5 bases). The CDR3 covers 16 residues. V lost 3 bases, J lost 4 bases, and 16 bases lay in between. CDR1 and CDR2 (germline): SEHNR, FQNEAQ (reference sequence). The CDR3 DNA is TGTGCCAGCAGCTTTCTCCTATTGGGCGGGTACAATGAGCAGTTCTTC. Translation gives CASSFLLLGGYNEQFF.

The chain couples TRBV7-2 to TRBJ2-3; D unresolved. Germline V CDR1 and CDR2: SGHTA, FQGNSA. CDR3 size: 16 residues. V lost 1 base to trimming and J lost 0 bases, with 11 bases between them. The CDR3 loop reads CASSLGVGTSTDTQYF. The CDR3 nucleotides are TGTGCCAGCAGCTTAGGAGTCGGCACTAGCACAGATACGCAGTATTTT.

J is TRBJ2-1 and V is TRBV11-2; D unresolved. V lost 0 bases and J 6 bases, leaving 12 bases between the germline ends. The germline V gene has CDR1 SGHAT and CDR2 FQNNGV. The CDR3 has 15 residues. This chain's CDR3 is CASSLDRPVVNEQFF. In nucleotides, the CDR3 is TGTGCCAGCAGCTTAGATCGCCCGGTAGTCAATGAGCAGTTCTTC.

This chain connects TRBV19 to TRBJ1-1; 7 bases line up with TRBD1. CDR1 and CDR2 from the germline V gene are LNHDA and SQIVND (reference sequence). The J segment lost 4 bases and the V segment lost 6 bases, leaving 5 bases of the junction unmatched. This CDR3 is built from 13 residues. DNA of the CDR3: TGTGCCAGTAGCGGACAGGCCCCCACTGAAGCTTTCTTT. Its translation: CASSGQAPTEAFF. Full variable domain (remainder filled in from reference TRBV19 and TRBJ1-1): DGGITQSPKYLFRKEGQNVTLSCEQNLNHDAMYWYRQDPGQGLRLIYYSQIVNDFQKGDIAEGYSVSREKKESFPLTVTSAQKNPTAFYLCASSGQAPTEAFFGQGTRLTVV.